The 23 T cell receptor beta chains presented below share a single source sample, sequenced in a study of PD-1 blockade in classical Hodgkin lymphoma. Time point in this sample: newly diagnosed, previously untreated cHL patient sample. Magnetic negative selection was used to purify CD8+ T cells from thawed PBMCs. Clones were read by immunoSEQ multiplex PCR, and TCRdb kept only the in-frame ones, dropping some. Seen here are 3,000 to 4,000 clones, more than 75% observed once, and the top ten hold under 20%. The material sequenced was CD8+ T cells from blood. The receptors shown here come from a human donor with classical Hodgkin lymphoma.

The rearrangement links TRBV27 to TRBJ2-7, with 10 bases aligning to TRBD2. V dropped 3 bases and J dropped 7; count of bases not matched to a gene: 6. Looked up from germline, CDR1 is MNHEY and CDR2 is SMNVEV (reference sequence). The CDR3 runs to 14 residues. CDR3 sequence: CASSFGTSVAEQYF. The CDR3, as DNA: TGTGCCAGCAGTTTTGGGACTAGCGTGGCTGAGCAGTACTTC.

This clone has more than one count but fewer than ten. The V and J genes are TRBV6-1 and TRBJ2-7; 7 bases map to TRBD1. This CDR3 has 12 residues. CDR1 is MNHNS, CDR2 SASEGT, per germline. For the CDR3, the DNA is TGTGCAATTAGTCAGGGGGCCTACGAGCAGTACTTC. Translating it yields CAISQGAYEQYF.

The chain joins TRBV5-5 to TRBJ2-2; possibly TRBD1 for D (6 bases). Trimming took 0 bases from V and 5 from J, leaving 8 bases between them. This CDR3 spans 14 amino acids. The germline gives CDR1 SGHKS, CDR2 YYEKEE (reference sequence). For the CDR3, the DNA is TGTGCCAGCAGCTTGGTTACAGGGACCGGGGAGCTGTTTTTT. Translating it yields CASSLVTGTGELFF.

The CDR3 region has the DNA TGTGCCAGCAGCCGGGGACACTTCTATGGCTACACCTTC. It specifies CASSRGHFYGYTF. The chain combines TRBV6-6 with TRBJ1-2, with a possible D match to TRBD1 (6 bases). Germline assignment: CDR1 MNHNY and CDR2 SVGAGI (reference sequence). The CDR3 runs to 13 residues. The V end was cut by 6 bases, the J end by 4 bases, with 12 bases between.

The rearrangement joins TRBV5-4 to TRBJ2-7; 7 nucleotides match TRBD2. Germline CDR1 reads SGHNT; CDR2 reads YYREEE (reference sequence). Germline trimming cut 1 base from V and 3 bases from J; bases unmatched to any gene: 4. The CDR3 is made up of 14 amino acids. DNA for the CDR3: TGTGCCAGCAGCTTGAGGGGAGGGTTCTACGAGCAGTACTTC. This codes for CASSLRGGFYEQYF.

The chain is built from TRBV5-1 and TRBJ2-2, with a tentative D call TRBD1 (6 bases). Germline CDR1 reads SGHRS; CDR2 reads YFSETQ. This CDR3 region has 15 residues. V was clipped by 2 bases and J by 5 bases, with 13 bases between them. CDR3 residues: CASSFSIQGTGELFF. The CDR3 bases are TGCGCCAGCAGCTTTTCGATCCAGGGGACCGGGGAGCTGTTTTTT.

The V and J genes are TRBV7-6 and TRBJ2-7; D remains ambiguous. Trimming left V 3 bases short and J 0 bases short, with 9 bases between. CDR3 size: 14 residues. The germline CDR1 and CDR2 sequences are SGHVS and FNYEAQ. This CDR3 reads CASSFYLSSYEQYF. CDR3 coding DNA: TGTGCCAGCAGCTTTTATCTTAGCTCCTACGAGCAGTACTTC.

The chain links TRBV6-4 to TRBJ2-1, with 7 bases fitting TRBD2. CDR1 and CDR2 from the germline V gene are MRHNA and SNTAGT. The CDR3 consists of 15 residues. Trimming removed 10 bases from V and 7 bases from J; junction bases left unmatched: 16. CDR3 coding DNA: TGTGCCACCCAACTGTACGCGGGAGCCGGTAATGAGCAGTTCTTC. Protein product: CATQLYAGAGNEQFF.

This clone was counted between two and nine times. J is TRBJ2-1 and V is TRBV7-2; 11 nucleotides agree with TRBD2. Germline V lookup: CDR1 SGHTA, CDR2 FQGNSA. After removal of 5 bases from V and 9 bases from J, the junction contained 9 bases not matched to a gene. The CDR3 is made up of 15 amino acids. CDR3 sequence: CASSHPGLADIEQFF. CDR3 in DNA: TGTGCCAGCAGCCATCCGGGACTAGCGGATATTGAGCAGTTCTTC.

V gene TRBV30 combines with J gene TRBJ2-3; no firm D call. This CDR3 comprises 14 residues. Trimming cost V 4 bases and J 0 bases, with 11 bases left between them. Per germline, CDR1 GTSNPN and CDR2 SVGIG (reference sequence). CDR3 protein: CAWISGSSTDTQYF. CDR3 nucleotide sequence: TGTGCCTGGATTTCCGGATCTAGCACAGATACGCAGTATTTT.

As regards this clone: The junction and the germline gene differ at one end; a read error may be behind it. The rearrangement links TRBV28 to TRBJ1-5; D is uncertain. The V gene's germline CDR1 is MDHEN and CDR2 SYDVKM. CDR3 length equals 13 residues. DNA of the CDR3: TGTGCTAGCAGTTTGGGTAGCAATCAGCCCCAGCATTTT. Protein: CASSLGSNQPQHF.

This chain joins TRBV6-5 and TRBJ1-3; D call uncertain. Germline V lookup: CDR1 MNHEY, CDR2 SVGAGI. Trimming pared 2 bases from V and 2 bases from J, leaving 7 bases between. The CDR3 totals 14 residues. The CDR3 region is CASSYAGPGNTIYF. The CDR3 DNA follows: TGTGCCAGCAGTTACGCAGGACCTGGAAACACCATATATTTT.

The chain uses TRBV27 and TRBJ2-1; TRBD1 matches 10 bases. The CDR3 extends over 14 amino acids. Germline V CDR1 and CDR2: MNHEY, SMNVEV (reference sequence). The trim removed 6 bases at V and 2 bases at J, leaving 1 base unmatched. The CDR3 sequence is CASRTGGAYNEQFF. DNA for the CDR3: TGTGCCAGCAGGACAGGGGGCGCCTACAATGAGCAGTTCTTC.

In this sample, this clone turned up a few times. The rearrangement joins TRBV5-1 to TRBJ1-4; TRBD1 matches at 8 bases. This CDR3 comprises 14 residues. Trimming took 3 bases from V and 8 from J; bases not matched to a gene: 6. Germline-derived CDR1 and CDR2 are SGHRS and YFSETQ. The CDR3 DNA reads TGCGCCAGCAGCTGGGGGACAGGAGGGGAAAAACTGTTTTTT. Its protein product is CASSWGTGGEKLFF.

The J gene is TRBJ1-5, the V gene TRBV7-2, with a weak D call TRBD1 (5 bases). CDR3 length equals 15 residues. Trimming pared 5 bases from V and 1 base from J, leaving 12 bases between. CDR1 is SGHTA and CDR2 is FQGNSA in the germline V gene. CDR3 nucleotide sequence: TGTGCCAGCAGCCTTGACAGCTCCAGCAATCAGCCCCAGCATTTT. As protein: CASSLDSSSNQPQHF.

Here the CDR3 reads CASSLTSGYSYNEQFF. The CDR3 coding sequence is TGTGCCAGCAGTCTTACTAGCGGGTACTCCTACAATGAGCAGTTCTTC. The genes are TRBV6-4 and TRBJ2-1, with 9 bases identical to TRBD2. The germline V gene has CDR1 MRHNA and CDR2 SNTAGT. The CDR3 is made up of 16 amino acids. The V and J ends lost 5 bases and 0 bases, in that order; junction bases with no gene match: 5.

The V and J genes are TRBV5-1 and TRBJ1-4, with D possibly being TRBD1 (5 bases). CDR1 and CDR2 (germline): SGHRS, YFSETQ. Trimming took off 4 bases at V and 0 bases at J, with 22 bases between the two ends. The CDR3 covers 19 residues. The CDR3: CASSAPIGGGGTTNEKLFF. In DNA form, the CDR3 reads TGCGCCAGCAGCGCCCCTATCGGAGGTGGGGGAACAACTAATGAAAAACTGTTTTTT.

Relative to its sample, this clone is large. The chain recombines TRBV7-9 with TRBJ2-2; D is possibly TRBD1 or TRBD2 (6 bases each). V was cut by 0 bases and J by 4 bases, with 12 bases left in between. The length of the CDR3 is 16 residues. From germline, CDR1 is SEHNR and CDR2 FQNEAQ (reference sequence). This chain's CDR3 is CASSLASGAPTGELFF. The CDR3 bases are TGTGCCAGCAGCTTAGCGTCGGGGGCCCCCACCGGGGAGCTGTTTTTT.

In this sample, this clone turned up once. For the CDR3, the DNA is TGTGCCAGCAGTAGTATAGCGGGGGGATACAATGAGCAGTTCTTC. It encodes CASSSIAGGYNEQFF. The V call is TRBV6-6, the J call TRBJ2-1; TRBD2 agrees at 10 bases. CDR3 size: 15 residues. The ends lost 5 bases at V and 4 bases at J; junction bases unmatched: 5. The V gene's germline CDR1 is MNHNY and CDR2 SVGAGI (reference sequence).

This sequence joins TRBV5-6 and TRBJ1-1, with D possibly being TRBD1 (5 bases). Trimming stripped 1 base from V and 4 bases from J, with 11 bases between. CDR3 size: 14 residues. The germline V gene encodes CDR1 SGHDT and CDR2 YYEEEE. This CDR3 reads CASSLWGESTEAFF. The CDR3 nucleotides are TGTGCCAGCAGCTTGTGGGGGGAATCCACTGAAGCTTTCTTT.

The rearrangement joins TRBV4-1 to TRBJ2-2, with D tentatively TRBD2 (6 bases). Germline V gives CDR1 MGHRA, CDR2 YSYEKL. The V gene lost 0 bases and the J gene lost 1 base, with 15 bases spanning the gap. CDR3 length: 18 residues. The CDR3 protein is CASSQETPGLQNTGELFF. Written as DNA, the CDR3 is TGCGCCAGCAGCCAAGAAACCCCGGGACTTCAGAACACCGGGGAGCTGTTTTTT.

V is TRBV19 and J is TRBJ2-1; a possible D gene is TRBD1 (6 bases). V dropped 7 bases and J dropped 2 bases, with 12 bases sitting between them. Germline V CDR1 and CDR2: LNHDA, SQIVND (reference sequence). The CDR3 has 14 amino acids. The CDR3 region has the DNA TGTGCCAGTAAGGACAGTACTGCCTACAATGAGCAGTTCTTC. Amino acids: CASKDSTAYNEQFF.

This chain connects TRBV7-6 to TRBJ2-7; tentatively, D is TRBD1 (5 bases). Germline V gene sequence: CDR1 SGHVS, CDR2 FNYEAQ. CDR3 length equals 14 residues. The germline V and J ends were trimmed by 3 bases and 0 bases, with 9 bases remaining between them. CDR3 loop: CASSLRQTSYEQYF. The CDR3 coding sequence is TGTGCCAGCAGCTTGAGACAGACCTCCTACGAGCAGTACTTC.